The rows below give T cell receptor beta chains drawn from one sample of a study of cytomegalovirus exposure and HLA in healthy donors. Repertoires were generated with immunoSEQ multiplex PCR, while TCRdb's copy carries only in-frame clones and drops some. The table lists some 130,000 clones, about 70% of them singletons. The material sequenced was PBMCs. The receptors originated from a man between 35 and 55 years old in good health and CMV-seronegative. Both conserved end residues are part of each CDR3. A D gene is named only where the DNA matches it firmly. The size of a clone is reported for some rows only, either as once, few or many, or as a class for expanded clones.

>.|TRBJ1-5|TRBV6-1|TRBD1
TGTGCCAGCAGTGAAGGGCGAGGGGGCGGCAATCAGCCCCAGCATTTT
CASSEGRGGGNQPQHF
>few|TRBJ2-5|TRBV7-2|.
TGTGCCAGCAGCCCATTCGGGACTGACGGGGAGACCCAGTACTTC
CASSPFGTDGETQYF
>.|TRBJ1-2|TRBV2|TRBD1
TGTGCCAGCAGGCCACAGGGGCTGGGCTATGGCTACACCTTC
CASRPQGLGYGYTF
>.|TRBJ2-3|TRBV28|.
TGTGCCAGCAGTTTAAGACAGCAAACAGATACGCAGTATTTT
CASSLRQQTDTQYF
>.|TRBJ1-5|TRBV5-1|TRBD1
TGCGCCAGCAGCCTACAGGGGGGGAATCAGCCCCAGCATTTT
CASSLQGGNQPQHF
>.|TRBJ2-4|TRBV11-2|.
TGTGCCAGCAGCTTAGTTCGACAGCAAAACATTCAGTACTTC
CASSLVRQQNIQYF
>once|TRBJ1-2|TRBV27|TRBD1
TGTGCCAGCAGCCACCCCCAGGGACAGGGCTACACCTTC
CASSHPQGQGYTF
>few|TRBJ2-1|TRBV28|.
TGTGCCAGTACTGAATCCGATGAGCAGTTCTTC
CASTESDEQFF
>.|TRBJ2-7|TRBV5-6|.
TGTGCCAGCAGCTTGGTCTCTGTGTACGAGCAGTACTTC
CASSLVSVYEQYF
>few|TRBJ2-7|TRBV4-2|TRBD2
TGTGCCAGCAGCCAAAAGACCGGGACTAGCGGGAATTACGAGCAGTACTTC
CASSQKTGTSGNYEQYF
>.|TRBJ2-7|TRBV29-1|TRBD1
TGCAGCGTGGAACAGACAGGGGGGAGCTACGAGCAGTACTTC
CSVEQTGGSYEQYF
>.|TRBJ2-7|TRBV28|.
TGTGCCAGCAGCCCCGGCGGAAGTCTCGAGCAGTACTTC
CASSPGGSLEQYF
>.|TRBJ1-1|TRBV11-3|.
TGTGCCAGCAGCTTACAGGGACAGAACACTGAAGCTTTCTTT
CASSLQGQNTEAFF
>few|TRBJ1-6|TRBV6-6|TRBD1
TGTGCCAGCAGTTCCGAGACAGGGTATAATTCACCCCTCCACTTT
CASSSETGYNSPLHF
>.|TRBJ2-5|TRBV28|.
TGTGCCACCTCCGTGGTAACGGTCCGGGAGACCCAGTACTTC
CATSVVTVRETQYF
>.|TRBJ2-2|TRBV30|TRBD2
TGTGCCTACAGGGGCCAGCGGGAGGGCATGAGCACCGGGGAGCTGTTTTTT
CAYRGQREGMSTGELFF
>.|TRBJ2-2|TRBV18|TRBD1
TGTGCCAGCTCACCAACCACAGGGGGCTTTGGTGGCGGGGAGCTGTTTTTT
CASSPTTGGFGGGELFF
>.|TRBJ1-2|TRBV19|.
TGTGCCAGTAGTATAGTAAAGGGGTCGCCCATTGGGGCTAACTATGGCTACACCTTC
CASSIVKGSPIGANYGYTF
>once|TRBJ2-2|TRBV10-3|.
TGTGCCATCGGGACACCGAACACCGGGGAGCTGTTTTTT
CAIGTPNTGELFF
>.|TRBJ2-7|TRBV6-1|.
TGTGCCAGCAGTGAAGGGGGAGGGGGAGAGCAGTACTTC
CASSEGGGGEQYF
>.|TRBJ2-7|TRBV7-3|TRBD1
TGTGCCAGCAGCCAAGGGACAGCCTTCCACGAGCAGTACTTC
CASSQGTAFHEQYF
>.|TRBJ2-5|TRBV5-1|.
TGCGCCAGCAGCTTGCAGGGCGTGGACGGGGGTGACCAGTACTTC
CASSLQGVDGGDQYF
>.|TRBJ2-6|TRBV30|.
TGTGCCTGGAGTGGAGCTGGCGGGTTTCGGGCCAACGTCCTGACTTTC
CAWSGAGGFRANVLTF
>few|TRBJ2-5|TRBV6-1|.
TGTGCCAGCAGTGATCTCCTGAGGGAGACCCAGTACTTC
CASSDLLRETQYF
>.|TRBJ2-5|TRBV7-3|.
TGTGCCAGCAGCTTAACGGGCTGGGCAGCACAAGAGACCCAGTACTTC
CASSLTGWAAQETQYF
>once|TRBJ2-7|TRBV5-1|.
TGCGCTACCGCCTCCAGCGACGCGGTCTACGAGCAGTACTTC
CATASSDAVYEQYF
>.|TRBJ1-6|TRBV2|.
TGTGCCAGCAGTGAAGGCAGGGGTTATAATTCACCCCTCCACTTT
CASSEGRGYNSPLHF
>.|TRBJ2-5|TRBV11-2|TRBD1
TGTGCCAGCAGCCCGGGCGGGACAGGCAGGGAGACCCAGTACTTC
CASSPGGTGRETQYF
>few|TRBJ1-1|TRBV18|.
TGTGCCAGCTCACCACAGGGGTCCAACACTGAAGCTTTCTTT
CASSPQGSNTEAFF
>.|TRBJ2-3|TRBV29-1|TRBD1
TGCAGCGTTGCTTCAGGGGGCGGGTCAGATACGCAGTATTTT
CSVASGGGSDTQYF
>few|TRBJ2-1|TRBV18|TRBD1
TGTGCCAGCTCACCAGCCGGGACAGGGAACCACAATGAGCAGTTCTTC
CASSPAGTGNHNEQFF
>once|TRBJ2-7|TRBV18|.
TGTGCCAGCTCCCAAGGGGGGGCATCCTACGAGCAGTACTTC
CASSQGGASYEQYF
>.|TRBJ2-6|TRBV5-1|.
TGCGCCAGCAGCCTACAGCCCTCTGGGGCCAACGTCCTGACTTTC
CASSLQPSGANVLTF
>.|TRBJ1-5|TRBV28|TRBD1
TGTGCCAGCAGTTTCTCAGGGGGCCATCAGCCCCAGCATTTT
CASSFSGGHQPQHF
>few|TRBJ2-1|TRBV6-1|.
TGTGCCAGCAGGAGGACCTTAGCGGCGTCGGATGAGCAGTTCTTC
CASRRTLAASDEQFF
>few|TRBJ2-7|TRBV6-5|TRBD2
TGTGCCAGCAGTTCACTAGCGGCGAATTCCTACGAGCAGTACTTC
CASSSLAANSYEQYF
>once|TRBJ1-3|TRBV7-7|TRBD1
TGTGCCAGCAGCTTGGGGGACAGGAGAAACACCATATATTTT
CASSLGDRRNTIYF
>few|TRBJ1-2|TRBV5-1|.
TGCGCCAGCAGCTTGGAAGGGGCCGGCTACACCTTC
CASSLEGAGYTF
>.|TRBJ2-7|TRBV6-5|TRBD2
TGTGCCAGCAGGGGACTAGCCGCGGACGAGCAGTACTTC
CASRGLAADEQYF
>.|TRBJ2-7|TRBV6-6|TRBD1
TGTGCCAGCAGCCGAGGACAGGGGGCGGCGGACGAGCAGTACTTC
CASSRGQGAADEQYF
>few|TRBJ1-4|TRBV29-1|.
TGCAGCGTTGAAGACCGGTTTAATGAAAAACTGTTTTTT
CSVEDRFNEKLFF
>.|TRBJ2-5|TRBV9|TRBD1
TGTGCCAGCAGCATCGAGGGGACAGGGAGTGGTGGGGAGACCCAGTACTTC
CASSIEGTGSGGETQYF
>.|TRBJ1-2|TRBV7-8|.
TGTGCCAGCAGCTCCGAGCGAGGCAGGGGTGACTATGGCTACACCTTC
CASSSERGRGDYGYTF
>few|TRBJ2-3|TRBV7-2|TRBD2
TGTGCCAGCAGCTTCTTGACTGCGGGAGGGAGAACAGATACGCAGTATTTT
CASSFLTAGGRTDTQYF
>.|TRBJ1-5|TRBV21-1|.
TGTGCCAGCAGCAAAGTCTGCGTAAATAGCAATCAGCCCCAGCATTTT
CASSKVCVNSNQPQHF
>once|TRBJ1-2|TRBV28|.
TGTGCCAGCAGGTTTCTTTTTAACTATGGCTACACCTTC
CASRFLFNYGYTF
>.|TRBJ2-7|TRBV7-8|.
TGTGCCAGCAGCTTAGGGGGGCTCGCCGCCTACGAGCAGTACTTC
CASSLGGLAAYEQYF